This is a list of T cell receptor beta chains from one sample in a study of T cells in Graves' hyperthyroidism and ophthalmopathy. TCRdb reprocessed the multiplex PCR reads with MiXCR, giving one entry per CDR3 protein. Of approximately 600,000 distinct CDR3 sequences listed, 20% are singletons. The sample taken for sequencing was blood. The receptors originated from a man aged 25 to 40 with Graves' ophthalmopathy. The CDR3 runs from the conserved cysteine through the conserved F or W. The order of the fields is J gene, V gene, D gene, clone size, CDR3 DNA, CDR3 protein. The D gene is left open where the match is weak. Not every row has a clone size; where given, it reads once, few, many or a size class.

j_call: TRBJ2-1
v_call: TRBV3-1
d_call: TRBD2
clone_size: many
cdr3_nt: TGTGCCAGCAGCCAAGATCCTAGCGGGATTGTGAGCAATGAGCAGTTCTTC
cdr3_aa: CASSQDPSGIVSNEQFF

j_call: TRBJ2-6
v_call: TRBV7-3
d_call: .
clone_size: few
cdr3_nt: TGTGCCAGCAGCAGGACGGGACTCTCATTTTTCTCTGGGGCCAACGTCCTGACTTTC
cdr3_aa: CASSRTGLSFFSGANVLTF

j_call: TRBJ2-1
v_call: TRBV30
d_call: .
clone_size: many
cdr3_nt: TGTGCCTGGAAATTAGGGGCCTACAATGAGCAGTTCTTC
cdr3_aa: CAWKLGAYNEQFF

j_call: TRBJ2-3
v_call: TRBV18
d_call: TRBD2
clone_size: few
cdr3_nt: TGTGCCAGCTCACCATTGCTAGCGGGGGCCACAGATACGCAGTATTTT
cdr3_aa: CASSPLLAGATDTQYF

j_call: TRBJ2-1
v_call: TRBV12-3/TRBV12-4
d_call: .
clone_size: .
cdr3_nt: TGTGCCAGCAGTTTAAACAACCAGCAGTTCTTC
cdr3_aa: CASSLNNQQFF

j_call: TRBJ2-1
v_call: TRBV27
d_call: .
clone_size: .
cdr3_nt: TGTGCCAGCAGCATACCCGGGACAGAGCAGTTCTTC
cdr3_aa: CASSIPGTEQFF

j_call: TRBJ2-2
v_call: TRBV20-1
d_call: .
clone_size: .
cdr3_nt: TGCAGTGCTAGAGATCAGGATCTGAAGGGGGCCGGGGAGCTGTTTTTT
cdr3_aa: CSARDQDLKGAGELFF

j_call: TRBJ2-1
v_call: TRBV6-1
d_call: .
clone_size: many
cdr3_nt: TGTGCCAGCAGAGGAGCGATTGAGCAGTTCTTC
cdr3_aa: CASRGAIEQFF

j_call: TRBJ2-7
v_call: TRBV20-1
d_call: TRBD2
clone_size: .
cdr3_nt: TGCAGTGCTAGAGATCGGGGGGGGCAGTACTTC
cdr3_aa: CSARDRGGQYF

j_call: TRBJ1-1
v_call: TRBV12-5
d_call: TRBD1
clone_size: .
cdr3_nt: TGTGCTAGTGGTTTGGTACGGGGGACAGGGGGTTGGGACACTGAAGCTTTCTTT
cdr3_aa: CASGLVRGTGGWDTEAFF

j_call: TRBJ1-1
v_call: TRBV11-2
d_call: .
clone_size: many
cdr3_nt: TGTGCCAGCAGCGCTAAGTCGGAGGCTTTCTTT
cdr3_aa: CASSAKSEAFF

j_call: TRBJ2-1
v_call: TRBV18
d_call: TRBD2
clone_size: .
cdr3_nt: TGTGCCAGCTCAAAAAACGAACTAGCGGGAGGTAGGGATGAGCAGTTCTTC
cdr3_aa: CASSKNELAGGRDEQFF

j_call: TRBJ2-1
v_call: TRBV20-1
d_call: .
clone_size: many
cdr3_nt: TGCAGTGCCCCCGAGGCCTACAATGAGCAGTTCTTC
cdr3_aa: CSAPEAYNEQFF

j_call: TRBJ2-1
v_call: TRBV7-9
d_call: TRBD2
clone_size: many
cdr3_nt: TGTGCCAGCAGCCGGACTAGCGGGGTCAACAATGAGCAGTTCTTC
cdr3_aa: CASSRTSGVNNEQFF

j_call: TRBJ2-1
v_call: TRBV7-9
d_call: TRBD2
clone_size: .
cdr3_nt: TGTGCCAGCAGCGCCCGACAGGGACTAGCGAGCAATGAGCAGTTCTTC
cdr3_aa: CASSARQGLASNEQFF

j_call: TRBJ2-7
v_call: TRBV20-1
d_call: TRBD2
clone_size: few
cdr3_nt: TGCAGTGCTGGGGGTGGTTTCGCAAATAGCGGGAACTCCTACGAGCAGTACTTC
cdr3_aa: CSAGGGFANSGNSYEQYF

j_call: TRBJ1-1
v_call: TRBV10-3
d_call: TRBD1
clone_size: few
cdr3_nt: TGTGCCATCAGTGTCCGGGACAGGGCCTCCACTGAAGCTTTCTTT
cdr3_aa: CAISVRDRASTEAFF

j_call: TRBJ2-7
v_call: TRBV28
d_call: .
clone_size: few
cdr3_nt: TGTGCCAGCAGTTTAGTAGGACACTCCTACGAGCAGTACTTC
cdr3_aa: CASSLVGHSYEQYF

j_call: TRBJ2-2
v_call: TRBV11-2
d_call: .
clone_size: .
cdr3_nt: TGTGCCAGCGCGCGGGGGAACACCGGGGAGCTGTTTTTT
cdr3_aa: CASARGNTGELFF

j_call: TRBJ2-1
v_call: TRBV10-1
d_call: .
clone_size: many
cdr3_nt: TGCGCCAGCAGTGAATTCCGGGACATTAATGAGCAGTTCTTC
cdr3_aa: CASSEFRDINEQFF

j_call: TRBJ2-1
v_call: TRBV12-3/TRBV12-4
d_call: .
clone_size: .
cdr3_nt: TGTGCCAGCAACCAGCGGTCGGGTTCCTACAATGAGCAGTTCTTC
cdr3_aa: CASNQRSGSYNEQFF

j_call: TRBJ2-5
v_call: TRBV28
d_call: .
clone_size: many
cdr3_nt: TGTGCCAGCAGTCACATAGCGGAGGAAGAGACCCAGTACTTC
cdr3_aa: CASSHIAEEETQYF

j_call: TRBJ1-5
v_call: TRBV25-1
d_call: TRBD1
clone_size: few
cdr3_nt: TGTGCCAGCAGTGGCGACAGGGTGGATCAGCCCCAGCATTTT
cdr3_aa: CASSGDRVDQPQHF

j_call: TRBJ1-1
v_call: TRBV15
d_call: .
clone_size: few
cdr3_nt: TGTGCCACCAGCAGAGATGAAGTTGGCATGAACACTGAAGCTTTCTTT
cdr3_aa: CATSRDEVGMNTEAFF

j_call: TRBJ2-7
v_call: TRBV10-3
d_call: .
clone_size: .
cdr3_nt: TGTGCCATCAGTGACTACCCCTACGAGCAGTACTTC
cdr3_aa: CAISDYPYEQYF

j_call: TRBJ1-1
v_call: TRBV28
d_call: TRBD1
clone_size: many
cdr3_nt: TGTGCCAGCAGTTCTCTTTTACAGGGGGCGCGTAACACTGAAGCTTTCTTT
cdr3_aa: CASSSLLQGARNTEAFF

j_call: TRBJ2-7
v_call: TRBV29-1
d_call: TRBD1
clone_size: .
cdr3_nt: TGCAGCGCCCTCCCGGGACAGGGGTACGAGCAGTACTTC
cdr3_aa: CSALPGQGYEQYF

j_call: TRBJ2-7
v_call: TRBV7-9
d_call: TRBD2
clone_size: many
cdr3_nt: TGTGCCAGCAGCTTATTACCAGCGGGAGTCACCTACGAGCAGTACTTC
cdr3_aa: CASSLLPAGVTYEQYF

j_call: TRBJ2-1
v_call: TRBV5-1
d_call: TRBD2
clone_size: few
cdr3_nt: TGCGCCAGCAGCTTGAATCGGGTTCTAGCGGGCCGTAATGAGCAGTTCTTC
cdr3_aa: CASSLNRVLAGRNEQFF

j_call: TRBJ2-7
v_call: TRBV5-5
d_call: TRBD1
clone_size: few
cdr3_nt: TGTGCCAGCAGCGGCGGACAGGTTGACGAGCAGTACTTC
cdr3_aa: CASSGGQVDEQYF

j_call: TRBJ2-1
v_call: TRBV7-7
d_call: .
clone_size: few
cdr3_nt: TGTGCTAGCAGCGCCATCCTAGAGGGCGGTGAGCAGTTCTTC
cdr3_aa: CASSAILEGGEQFF

j_call: TRBJ2-7
v_call: TRBV19
d_call: TRBD1
clone_size: .
cdr3_nt: TGTGCCAGTAGTACCCGACAGGGGCACCCCGACGAGCAGTACTTC
cdr3_aa: CASSTRQGHPDEQYF

j_call: TRBJ1-1
v_call: TRBV19
d_call: TRBD1
clone_size: few
cdr3_nt: TGTGCCAGTAGTATCTTCGCCAGGGGGCCCTTCCCTGAAGCTTTCTTT
cdr3_aa: CASSIFARGPFPEAFF

j_call: TRBJ2-3
v_call: TRBV28
d_call: .
clone_size: many
cdr3_nt: TGTGCCAGCAGTTTAATCCGCTCCCTAGGGGCAGATACGCAGTATTTT
cdr3_aa: CASSLIRSLGADTQYF

j_call: TRBJ2-1
v_call: TRBV7-7
d_call: TRBD1
clone_size: .
cdr3_nt: TGTGCTAGCAGCTTCGGGACAGATAACAATGAGCAGTTCTTC
cdr3_aa: CASSFGTDNNEQFF

j_call: TRBJ2-1
v_call: TRBV11-2
d_call: .
clone_size: .
cdr3_nt: TGTGCCAGCAGCCCGTTGGGGGGGCGGAAGCAGTTCTTC
cdr3_aa: CASSPLGGRKQFF

j_call: TRBJ2-3
v_call: TRBV6-2/TRBV6-3
d_call: .
clone_size: .
cdr3_nt: TGTGCCAGCAGCGCTCGAGAGAGCACAGATACGCAGTATTTT
cdr3_aa: CASSARESTDTQYF

j_call: TRBJ1-5
v_call: TRBV28
d_call: TRBD1
clone_size: many
cdr3_nt: TGTGCCAGCAGTTTTTTTCCGGGGGGCAGGGGGCCTCAGCCCCAGCATTTT
cdr3_aa: CASSFFPGGRGPQPQHF

j_call: TRBJ2-5
v_call: TRBV11-2
d_call: TRBD1
clone_size: few
cdr3_nt: TGTGCCAGCAGCTTAGTAAGGGGGCCGAAAGAGACCCAGTACTTC
cdr3_aa: CASSLVRGPKETQYF